Each of the 28 T cell receptor beta chains below was sequenced from the same sample in a study of T-cell memory formation after mild COVID-19 (dated by TCRdb to the early 2020s). The method behind the library was 5' RACE. This sample was sequenced with an Illumina NovaSeq 6000. TCRdb reprocessing: public reads trimmed at Q25 with fastp, clones called with MiXCR, in-frame beta chains kept. Each record represents a unique CDR3 protein, reported with the most common genes and DNA among its rows. This sample gives around 300,000 distinct CDR3 sequences in total; less than 20% of them show up just once. Jointly, the top ten make up more than 20% of the sample. The sequencing sample was made of PBMCs or a T cell subset sorted from them (not recorded which). The receptors stem from a man between 18 and 35 years old who had mild COVID-19 (a few samples of this study predate the infection). The sample titles of this study are shuffled in the database, so cell type and time point are left out; the donor was told from shared clones.

The chain carries TRBV27 and TRBJ1-6; D gene unclear. CDR3 length: 14 residues. Between the trimmed V and J ends, which lost 6 bases and 7 bases, there was a span of 13 bases. The germline V gene encodes CDR1 MNHEY and CDR2 SMNVEV (reference sequence). The CDR3 DNA sequence: TGTGCCAGCAGCCCAAACTCGGAGAATTCACCCCTCCACTTT. Translation gives CASSPNSENSPLHF.

The CDR3 nucleotides read TGTGCCAGCAGCTCAAAAGGCTCCAATGAGCAGTTCTTC. It encodes CASSSKGSNEQFF. The rearrangement links TRBV7-3 to TRBJ2-1; D gene unclear. The germline V and J ends were trimmed by 4 bases and 6 bases, with 10 bases remaining between them. The CDR3 sequence is 13 residues long. CDR1 SGHTA and CDR2 FQGTGA come from the germline V gene.

This clonotype was observed a handful of times. The chain joins TRBV15 to TRBJ1-3, with 7 bases identical to TRBD1. This CDR3 is built from 15 residues. Germline CDR1 and CDR2: LNHNV and YYDKDF (reference sequence). Trimming at V came to 3 bases and at J to 2 bases, leaving 4 bases not matched to a gene. CDR3 in amino acids: CATSSRTGAGNTIYF. Written as DNA, the CDR3 is TGTGCCACCAGCAGTCGAACAGGGGCTGGAAACACCATATATTTT.

With regard to this clonotype: This may be a read error: a much more frequent sequence differs by one nucleotide. The V and J genes are TRBV29-1 and TRBJ2-1; TRBD1 matches at 8 bases. Germline CDR1 and CDR2: SQVTM and ANQGSEA. The V and J ends lost 6 bases and 1 base, in that order; junction bases with no gene match: 17. There are 18 residues in the CDR3. This chain's CDR3 is CSVQTWTGLRGSYNEQFF. The CDR3 DNA reads as TGCAGCGTCCAAACCTGGACAGGGTTACGTGGGTCCTACAATGAGCAGTTCTTC.

This rearrangement joins TRBV2 to TRBJ1-5, with a possible D match to TRBD1 (5 bases). Germline-derived CDR1 and CDR2 are SNHLY and FYNNEI. The V end was cut by 5 bases, the J end by 4 bases, with 15 bases between. This CDR3 is 15 amino acids long. This CDR3 reads CASSLGGVENQPQHF. CDR3 nucleotides: TGTGCCAGCAGTTTAGGAGGGGTCGAAAATCAGCCCCAGCATTTT.

V gene TRBV7-3 combines with J gene TRBJ1-6; possibly TRBD1 for D (5 bases). The CDR3 loop spans 15 amino acids. V gave up 6 bases and J gave up 0 bases, with 9 bases separating them. Germline lookup yields CDR1 SGHTA and CDR2 FQGTGA. The CDR3 bases are TGTGCCAGCAGGGCCGACAGCTCCTATAATTCACCCCTCCACTTT. It translates to CASRADSSYNSPLHF.

This clonotype was observed a few times. The chain employs TRBV6-1 and TRBJ2-7; D remains ambiguous. Germline V gene lookup returns CDR1 MNHNS and CDR2 SASEGT. The CDR3 has 13 amino acids. The V and J ends lost 2 bases and 4 bases respectively, with 9 bases between them. The CDR3 bases are TGTGCCAGCAGTGAATTCGGCCTTTACGAGCAGTACGTC. Its protein product is CASSEFGLYEQYV.

This clonotype was counted between two and nine times. V and J are TRBV15 and TRBJ2-2; 7 nucleotides line up with TRBD2. The germline V gene has CDR1 LNHNV and CDR2 YYDKDF (reference sequence). The V and J ends lost 2 bases and 6 bases, in that order; junction bases with no gene match: 6. The CDR3 loop spans 15 amino acids. Here the CDR3 DNA reads TGTGCCACCAGCAGAACCGGGACTACCCCCGGGGAGCTGTTTTTT. Translated: CATSRTGTTPGELFF.

The sample holds many counts of this clonotype. The chain joins TRBV12-3 or TRBV12-4 to TRBJ1-6; D not certain. The CDR3 length is 12 residues. V shed 5 bases and J shed 11 bases, with 10 bases lying between them. As DNA, the CDR3 is TGTGCCAGCAGTCCCCCTTTTACACCCCTCCACTTT. It yields the protein CASSPPFTPLHF.

The V gene is TRBV7-2, the J gene TRBJ2-1; D possibly uses TRBD1 or TRBD2 (6 bases each). CDR1 is SGHTA, CDR2 FQGNSA, per germline. The CDR3 is 17 amino acids. V lost 5 bases, J lost 7 bases, and 24 bases lay in between. The CDR3 protein is CASSGGPGTPSPNEQFF. The CDR3 DNA reads TGTGCCAGCAGCGGGGGGCCCGGGACCCCGTCCCCAAATGAGCAGTTCTTC.

This chain links TRBV5-1 with TRBJ2-7; possibly TRBD2 for D (5 bases). This CDR3 is built from 15 residues. V lost 1 base and J 1 base, leaving 12 bases between the germline ends. Looked up from germline, CDR1 is SGHRS and CDR2 is YFSETQ. The CDR3 region has the DNA TGCGCCAGCAGCTTGTCCGGACTTCCTTCCTACGAGCAGTACTTC. Translating it yields CASSLSGLPSYEQYF.

This clonotype was seen a handful of times. This chain joins TRBV5-5 and TRBJ2-2; D uncertain. CDR3 length: 15 residues. The V gene's germline CDR1 is SGHKS and CDR2 YYEKEE (reference sequence). The ends were cut back, 3 bases at V and 1 base at J, with 10 bases in the middle. The CDR3 sequence: CASSSLPENTGELFF. DNA for the CDR3: TGTGCCAGCAGCTCCCTTCCGGAGAACACCGGGGAGCTGTTTTTT.

The chain has TRBV4-1 and TRBJ2-5; 12 nucleotides align to TRBD2. V dropped 1 base and J dropped 0; count of bases not matched to a gene: 3. The CDR3 spans 17 residues. The V gene's germline CDR1 is MGHRA and CDR2 YSYEKL. CDR3 in amino acids: CASSQGGTSGHQETQYF. DNA of the CDR3: TGCGCCAGCAGCCAAGGCGGGACTAGCGGGCACCAAGAGACCCAGTACTTC.

This clonotype has just a few counts. The chain carries TRBV10-2 and TRBJ2-7; D remains ambiguous. The CDR3 consists of 11 residues. CDR1 is WSHSY, CDR2 SAAADI, per germline. V lost 8 bases and J 2 bases, leaving 7 bases between the germline ends. The CDR3 DNA reads TGCGCCAGCCGCGACCCCTACGAGCAGTACTTC. Its protein is CASRDPYEQYF.

This clonotype was seen a few times. V and J are TRBV7-9 and TRBJ1-5; a weak D match, TRBD1 (6 bases). Per the germline V gene, CDR1 is SEHNR and CDR2 is FQNEAQ (reference sequence). The CDR3 extends over 14 amino acids. V was trimmed by 8 bases and J by 0 bases, leaving 11 bases between them. DNA of the CDR3: TGTGCCAGCTGGTCAGGGGATAGCAATCAGCCCCAGCATTTT. Translating gives CASWSGDSNQPQHF.

The V call is TRBV10-3, the J call TRBJ2-2; perhaps TRBD1 as D (6 bases). Germline lookup yields CDR1 ENHRY and CDR2 SYGVKD. Trimming cost V 6 bases and J 3 bases, with 11 bases left between them. The length of the CDR3 is 14 residues. Here the CDR3 reads CAIRPNRDTGELFF. The DNA of the CDR3 is TGTGCCATCAGGCCGAACAGGGACACCGGGGAGCTGTTTTTT.

This clonotype was observed a few times. The chain is built from TRBV4-2 and TRBJ2-2; D not certain. The V end was cut by 0 bases, the J end by 4 bases, with 12 bases between. Germline V lookup: CDR1 LGHNA, CDR2 YNFKEQ. The CDR3 runs to 16 residues. The DNA for the CDR3 is TGTGCCAGCAGCCAAGAATTGAGAAGATCCACCGGGGAGCTGTTTTTT. Protein sequence: CASSQELRRSTGELFF.

This chain connects TRBV6-2 or TRBV6-3 to TRBJ2-7; 7 nucleotides align to TRBD1. The V segment lost 10 bases and the J segment 5 bases; nucleotides outside the gene matches: 5. The CDR3 has 11 amino acids. The germline V gene has CDR1 MNHEY and CDR2 SVGEGT. CDR3 bases: TGTGCCACCCGACAGGGAGACGAGCAGTACGTC. Encoded protein: CATRQGDEQYV.

The sample holds a few counts of this clonotype. The chain uses TRBV10-3 and TRBJ2-3; D remains ambiguous. V shed 2 bases and J shed 2 bases, with 8 bases lying between them. The CDR3 is 14 residues long. Germline lookup yields CDR1 ENHRY and CDR2 SYGVKD. The CDR3 coding sequence is TGTGCCATCAGTGAGAGGGCGGACACAGATACGCAGTATTTT. Protein sequence: CAISERADTDTQYF.

In this sample, this clonotype turned up a few times. The chain has TRBV4-1 and TRBJ2-7, with 8 positions matching TRBD1. The V and J ends lost 3 bases and 9 bases, in that order; junction bases with no gene match: 10. The CDR3 length is 14 residues. Per the germline V gene, CDR1 is MGHRA and CDR2 is YSYEKL. The CDR3 region has the DNA TGCGCCAGCAGCCAGCCGGGACAGGCTTCGCGGCAGTACTTC. This sequence encodes CASSQPGQASRQYF.

This clonotype was found a few times. This chain joins TRBV20-1 and TRBJ1-6; 7 bases line up with TRBD1. V lost 1 base to trimming and J lost 5 bases; unmatched junction nucleotides: 8. Germline V CDR1 and CDR2: DFQATT, SNEGSKA (reference sequence). The CDR3 covers 16 residues. The CDR3 region has the DNA TGCAGTGCTAGAGCCCGGGTCGGGACAGATAATTCACCCCTCCACTTT. Encoded protein: CSARARVGTDNSPLHF.

J is TRBJ2-1 and V is TRBV10-3; 11 nucleotides align to TRBD1. The germline V gene encodes CDR1 ENHRY and CDR2 SYGVKD. Losses at the gene ends were 4 bases for V and 6 bases for J; bases not matched to a gene: 2. The CDR3 has 14 residues. The CDR3 is CAISGGTGGNEQFF. The CDR3 nucleotides read TGTGCCATCAGTGGCGGGACAGGGGGCAATGAGCAGTTCTTC.

This clonotype appeared a few times. The chain couples TRBV6-2 or TRBV6-3 to TRBJ2-1; D ambiguous. The V end was cut by 5 bases, the J end by 4 bases, with 15 bases between. Germline-derived CDR1 and CDR2 are MNHEY and SVGEGT. CDR3 length: 15 residues. CDR3 loop: CASSPHVGVYNEQFF. DNA for the CDR3: TGTGCCAGCAGTCCCCATGTTGGGGTTTACAATGAGCAGTTCTTC.

This chain joins TRBV9 and TRBJ1-2; tentatively, D is TRBD1 (6 bases). The CDR3 contains 14 residues. The ends were cut back, 3 bases at V and 1 base at J, with 10 bases in the middle. From germline, CDR1 is SGDLS and CDR2 YYNGEE. The CDR3 bases are TGTGCCAGCAGCGCCCGAGGGGGTAACTATGGCTACACCTTC. It is translated as CASSARGGNYGYTF.

This rearrangement joins TRBV6-5 to TRBJ1-6; D is unresolved. Trimming took 6 bases from V and 8 from J, leaving 11 bases between them. The V gene's germline CDR1 is MNHEY and CDR2 SVGAGI. The CDR3 length is 13 residues. This CDR3 reads CASSHREYSPLHF. DNA of the CDR3: TGTGCCAGCAGCCACCGGGAGTATTCACCCCTCCACTTT.

This clonotype was seen more than once but under ten times. This chain uses TRBV7-2 with TRBJ2-5; 7 bases agree with TRBD2. The CDR3 has 16 amino acids. After removal of 1 base from V and 6 bases from J, the junction contained 11 bases not matched to a gene. Germline lookup yields CDR1 SGHTA and CDR2 FQGNSA. The CDR3: CASSLVSGSGVKTQYF. In DNA, the CDR3 is TGTGCCAGCAGCTTAGTATCAGGGAGCGGGGTAAAGACCCAGTACTTC.

The table lists this clonotype with a few counts. The chain recombines TRBV6-5 with TRBJ2-1; 12 bases are shared with TRBD2. Trimming cost V 2 bases and J 1 base; bases outside gene matches: 0. Germline V lookup: CDR1 MNHEY, CDR2 SVGAGI. The CDR3 length is 16 residues. DNA for the CDR3: TGTGCCAGCAGTTACGGGACTAGCGGGTCCTACAATGAGCAGTTCTTC. Translation gives CASSYGTSGSYNEQFF.

This clonotype was recorded a few times. The chain recombines TRBV4-1 with TRBJ1-1; unclear D gene. Germline V gene lookup returns CDR1 MGHRA and CDR2 YSYEKL. The CDR3 sequence is 14 residues long. V dropped 1 base and J dropped 3 bases, with 9 bases sitting between them. The CDR3 sequence is CASSQATVDTEAFF. DNA of the CDR3: TGCGCCAGCAGCCAAGCCACTGTGGACACTGAAGCTTTCTTT.